The rows below give T cell receptor beta chains drawn from one sample of a study of cytomegalovirus exposure and HLA in healthy donors. Generated by immunoSEQ multiplex PCR, the TCRdb table keeps only in-frame clones and is missing some. The sample includes 150,000 to 190,000 clones, around 72% of them seen just once. Sequenced: PBMCs. The receptors shown here come from a man between 18 and 35 years old in good health and CMV-seronegative. Both conserved end residues are part of each CDR3. D genes are given only for firm matches. For some rows the clone size is stated as once, few or many, or as a class when expanded; others skip it.

j_call | v_call | d_call | clone_size | cdr3_length | cdr3_nt | cdr3_aa
TRBJ2-1 | TRBV7-9 | . | . | 15 | TGTGCCAGCAGCCCCGGGACAACGATAACAGGGGAGCAGTTCTTC | CASSPGTTITGEQFF
TRBJ1-2 | TRBV5-6 | TRBD1 | . | 14 | TGTGCCAGCAGCTGGGACAGGGGAAACTATGGCTACACCTTC | CASSWDRGNYGYTF
TRBJ1-5 | TRBV10-3 | . | few | 14 | TGTGCCATCAGTGAGCCTAGCCTTAATCAGCCCCAGCATTTT | CAISEPSLNQPQHF
TRBJ2-1 | TRBV6-4 | . | few | 16 | TGTGCCAGCAGTGAGGCTGCGGTCCCTTCCTACAATGAGCAGTTCTTC | CASSEAAVPSYNEQFF
TRBJ2-7 | TRBV6-5 | TRBD1 | . | 14 | TGTGCCAGCAGCCCGGACAGGGGGGGAAACGAGCAGTACTTC | CASSPDRGGNEQYF
TRBJ2-7 | TRBV19 | TRBD2 | . | 13 | TGTGCCAGTAAGGCGGGAGGCCTCTACGAGCAGTACTTC | CASKAGGLYEQYF
TRBJ2-1 | TRBV5-1 | . | few | 14 | TGCGCCAGCAGCTTGGAGCAGGAGGGCGATGAGCAGTTCTTC | CASSLEQEGDEQFF
TRBJ1-2 | TRBV18 | TRBD1 | . | 16 | TGTGCCAGCTCACCCGAGGGACAGGTTCCTAACTATGGCTACACCTTC | CASSPEGQVPNYGYTF
TRBJ2-5 | TRBV5-5 | TRBD2 | . | 14 | TGTGCCAGCAGCTTTCTAGCGGGAGAAGAGACCCAGTACTTC | CASSFLAGEETQYF
TRBJ2-3 | TRBV18 | . | . | 15 | TGTGCCAGCTCACCACGGACTCTAGGGACAGATACGCAGTATTTT | CASSPRTLGTDTQYF
TRBJ1-1 | TRBV2 | . | . | 12 | TGTGCCAGCAGGGGTAGGGGCACTGAAGCTTTCTTT | CASRGRGTEAFF
TRBJ1-3 | TRBV6-5 | . | . | 14 | TGTGCCAGCACCGAAACGGGATCTGGAAACACCATATATTTT | CASTETGSGNTIYF
TRBJ2-5 | TRBV5-6 | . | . | 14 | TGTGCCAGCAGCTCCAGGGGGGTGGTGGAGACCCAGTACTTC | CASSSRGVVETQYF
TRBJ1-1 | TRBV4-1 | TRBD1 | few | 15 | TGCGCCAGCAGCCAGGGCGAGGGACAGGGTAGTGAAGCTTTCTTT | CASSQGEGQGSEAFF
TRBJ1-2 | TRBV7-8 | TRBD1 | . | 15 | TGTGCCAGCAGCTTAGAGTTAGGGGGACAGTATGGCTACACCTTC | CASSLELGGQYGYTF
TRBJ1-4 | TRBV9 | TRBD1 | . | 13 | TGTGCCAGCAGCCCCCGGGACAGGGAGCAACTGTTTTTT | CASSPRDREQLFF
TRBJ2-1 | TRBV5-1 | . | . | 15 | TGCGCCAGCAGCGTCCTCGGGACTCCAAACAATGAGCAGTTCTTC | CASSVLGTPNNEQFF
TRBJ2-4 | TRBV6-5 | . | few | 14 | TGTGCCAGCAGTTACGCGGCAGGGGTAAACATTCAGTACTTC | CASSYAAGVNIQYF
TRBJ2-6 | TRBV15 | . | . | 16 | TGTGCCACCAGCAGGGACTGGAGCTCTGGGGCCAACGTCCTGACTTTC | CATSRDWSSGANVLTF
TRBJ1-1 | TRBV9 | TRBD1 | . | 14 | TGTGCCAGCACCTCAACAGGGGGGGACACTGAAGCTTTCTTT | CASTSTGGDTEAFF
TRBJ2-5 | TRBV11-2 | . | . | 16 | TGTGCCAGCAGCTACCACATAGTCAGGGCAGAAGAGACCCAGTACTTC | CASSYHIVRAEETQYF
TRBJ1-5 | TRBV6-5 | . | . | 14 | TGTGCCAGCAGCAGAGAGGGCCCCGGGCAGCCCCAGCATTTT | CASSREGPGQPQHF
TRBJ2-2 | TRBV7-9 | TRBD1 | . | 16 | TGTGCCAGCAGTTCGGACAGGGTCCTTAACACCGGGGAGCTGTTTTTT | CASSSDRVLNTGELFF
TRBJ2-7 | TRBV30 | . | few | 16 | TGTGCCTGGACCACTGGGGGGGGGCTCAGAGCCCCCGAGCAGTACTTC | CAWTTGGGLRAPEQYF
TRBJ2-3 | TRBV7-2 | . | once | 17 | TGTGCCAGCAGCTTAGTCCACGCGGGTATTAGCACAGATGCGCAGTATTTT | CASSLVHAGISTDAQYF
TRBJ2-1 | TRBV11-3 | . | few | 16 | TGTGCCAGCAGCTTAGTTCGCGGGATAACCACTAATGAGCAGTTCTTC | CASSLVRGITTNEQFF
TRBJ1-1 | TRBV5-1 | . | . | 12 | TGCGCCAGCAGCTTGAGGGGTCATGAAGCTTTCTTT | CASSLRGHEAFF
TRBJ2-7 | TRBV19 | . | . | 13 | TGTGCCAGTTCGTTCAGCGCCTCCTACGAGCAGTACTTC | CASSFSASYEQYF
TRBJ2-7 | TRBV11-2 | . | once | 13 | TGTGCCAGCAGCTTAGTTTCGTCCTACGAGCAGTACTTC | CASSLVSSYEQYF
TRBJ2-1 | TRBV4-1 | . | . | 16 | TGCGCCAGCAGCCAATTCCCGGGACTCCCCTACAATGAGCAGTTCTTC | CASSQFPGLPYNEQFF
TRBJ2-1 | TRBV10-3 | TRBD2 | . | 16 | TGTGCCATCAGGAGGACTAGCGGGAGGGCTTTCGATGAGCAGTTCTTC | CAIRRTSGRAFDEQFF
TRBJ2-1 | TRBV7-8 | TRBD2 | . | 17 | TGTGCCAGCAGCTTAGTTGCGGGACTAGCGGGATACAATGAGCAGTTCTTC | CASSLVAGLAGYNEQFF
TRBJ1-5 | TRBV18 | TRBD1 | . | 15 | TGTGCCAGCTCACCACGAGGGACAGCCAATCAGCCCCAGCATTTT | CASSPRGTANQPQHF
TRBJ2-7 | TRBV5-1 | TRBD2 | few | 16 | TGCGCCAGCAGCTTGGTAGGGCCAGCGGGACTTGGCGAGCAGTACTTC | CASSLVGPAGLGEQYF
TRBJ1-3 | TRBV12-5 | . | few | 13 | TGTGCTAGTGGTTTGGACAGGGTCCACACCATATATTTT | CASGLDRVHTIYF
TRBJ1-5 | TRBV5-5 | . | . | 16 | TGTGCCAGCAGCCCCCGCCCCGGGGGAGAAAATCAGCCCCAGCATTTT | CASSPRPGGENQPQHF
TRBJ1-1 | TRBV5-1 | . | . | 15 | TGCGCCAGCAGCTTCGTTCGTCCGGGAAGCACTGAAGCTTTCTTT | CASSFVRPGSTEAFF
TRBJ2-7 | TRBV19 | TRBD1 | . | 14 | TGTGCCAGTACCCCCCGGACAGGCGGCTACGAGCAGTACTTC | CASTPRTGGYEQYF
TRBJ1-1 | TRBV4-1 | . | . | 15 | TGCGCCAGCAGCCAAGTTGCAGGTTTGAACACTGAAGCTTTCTTT | CASSQVAGLNTEAFF
TRBJ2-3 | TRBV7-9 | TRBD2 | . | 18 | TGTTCCAGCAGCCCCCCGACTAGCGGGAGGCCTGGCACAGATACGCAGTATTTT | CSSSPPTSGRPGTDTQYF
TRBJ1-1 | TRBV2 | . | . | 16 | TGTGCCAGCAGTGATGGGCCCGGAACAGGGAACACTGAAGCTTTCTTT | CASSDGPGTGNTEAFF
TRBJ2-5 | TRBV29-1 | . | few | 13 | TGCAGCGTTGAACGGCAGGGAGGAGAGACCCAGTACTTC | CSVERQGGETQYF
TRBJ1-1 | TRBV6-5 | TRBD1 | few | 14 | TGTGCCAGCAGGGGGGGACAGGGGGAAACTGAAGCTTTCTTT | CASRGGQGETEAFF